The clone carrying this T cell receptor beta chain was seen many times. The antigen remains undetermined. The CDR3 totals 15 residues. The V gene end was trimmed by 4 bases and the J gene end by 4 bases; junction bases not matched to a gene: 6. The source of the sample is a study of blood T cells in healthy people across ages. Regarding the study as a whole: Naive CD4+ cell counts and diversity both ran higher in long-lived than in aged donors.

Donors ranged from about 6 to 95 years old and were healthy Caucasians in Russia. Every sample yielded at least 6.5 million isolated PBMCs. Samples each had at least 5.5 micrograms of total RNA extracted. Sample-barcoded 5' priming and a J-beta primer mix drove a second PCR of about 7 to 12 cycles. TCRdb reanalysed the 5' RACE reads using MiXCR and keeps one entry per CDR3 protein. The profile shows about 640,000 distinct CDR3 sequences, around three fifths of them singletons. The receptor was isolated from a man aged 60 to 75 in good health. The chain joins TRBV12-3 or TRBV12-4 to TRBJ2-5; TRBD2 agrees at 10 bases. The sequencing input was blood. DNA for the CDR3: TGTGCCAGCAGTTCTCCGGGACTAGCGCGAGAGACCCAGTACTTC. This translates into CASSSPGLARETQYF.